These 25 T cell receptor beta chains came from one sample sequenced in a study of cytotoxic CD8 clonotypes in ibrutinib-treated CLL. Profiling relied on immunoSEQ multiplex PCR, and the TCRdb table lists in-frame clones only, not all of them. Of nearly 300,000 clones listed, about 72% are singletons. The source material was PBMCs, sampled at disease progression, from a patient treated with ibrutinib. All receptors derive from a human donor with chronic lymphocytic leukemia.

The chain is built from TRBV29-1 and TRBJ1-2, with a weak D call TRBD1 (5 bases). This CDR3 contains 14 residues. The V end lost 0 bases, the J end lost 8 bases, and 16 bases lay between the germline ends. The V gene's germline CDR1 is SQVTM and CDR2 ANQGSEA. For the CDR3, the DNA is TGCAGCGTTGAAGACGAAGGGGCGAAACGCGGCTACACCTTC. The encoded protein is CSVEDEGAKRGYTF.

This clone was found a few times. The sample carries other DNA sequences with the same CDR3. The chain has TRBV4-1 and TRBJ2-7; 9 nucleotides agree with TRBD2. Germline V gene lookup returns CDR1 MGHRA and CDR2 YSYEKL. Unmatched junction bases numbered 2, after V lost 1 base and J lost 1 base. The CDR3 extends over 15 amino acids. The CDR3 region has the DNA TGCGCCAGCAGCCAAGGCCTAGCGGGGTCCTACGAGCAGTACTTC. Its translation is CASSQGLAGSYEQYF.

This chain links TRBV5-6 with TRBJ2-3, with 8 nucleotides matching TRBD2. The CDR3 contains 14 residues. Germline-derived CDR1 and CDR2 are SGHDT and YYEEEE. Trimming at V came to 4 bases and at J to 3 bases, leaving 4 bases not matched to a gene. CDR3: CASSPGLGTDTQYF. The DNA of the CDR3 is TGTGCCAGCAGCCCGGGACTAGGTACAGATACGCAGTATTTT. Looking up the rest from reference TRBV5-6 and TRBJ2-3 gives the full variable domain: DAGVTQSPTHLIKTRGQQVTLRCSPKSGHDTVSWYQQALGQGPQFIFQYYEEEERQRGNFPDRFSGHQFPNYSSELNVNALLLGDSALYLCASSPGLGTDTQYFGPGTRLTVL.

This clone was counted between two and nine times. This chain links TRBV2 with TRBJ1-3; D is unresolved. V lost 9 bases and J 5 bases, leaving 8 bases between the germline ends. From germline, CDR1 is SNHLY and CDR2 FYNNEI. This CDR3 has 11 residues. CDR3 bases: TGTGCCAGTACCGGGAGAAACACCATATATTTT. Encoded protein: CASTGRNTIYF. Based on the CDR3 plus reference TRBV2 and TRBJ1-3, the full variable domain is EPEVTQTPSHQVTQMGQEVILRCVPISNHLYFYWYRQILGQKVEFLVSFYNNEISEKSEIFDDQFSVERPDGSNFTLKIRSTKLEDSAMYFCASTGRNTIYFGEGSWLTVV.

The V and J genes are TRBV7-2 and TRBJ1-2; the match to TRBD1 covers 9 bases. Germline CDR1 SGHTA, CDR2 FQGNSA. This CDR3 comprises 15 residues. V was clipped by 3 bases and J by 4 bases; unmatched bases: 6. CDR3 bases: TGTGCCAGCAGCTTCCGGGACAGGGCGCTCTATGGCTACACCTTC. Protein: CASSFRDRALYGYTF.

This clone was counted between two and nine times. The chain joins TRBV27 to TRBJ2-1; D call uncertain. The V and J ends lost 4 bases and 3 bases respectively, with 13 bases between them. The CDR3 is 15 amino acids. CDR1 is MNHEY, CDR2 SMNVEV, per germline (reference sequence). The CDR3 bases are TGTGCCAGCAGTTCGAGGAACAGACGCTACAATGAGCAGTTCTTC. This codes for CASSSRNRRYNEQFF.

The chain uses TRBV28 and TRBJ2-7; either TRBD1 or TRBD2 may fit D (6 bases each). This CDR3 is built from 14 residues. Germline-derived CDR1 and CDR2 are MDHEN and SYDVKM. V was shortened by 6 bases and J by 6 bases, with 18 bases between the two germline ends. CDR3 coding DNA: TGTGCCAGCAGCCTATGGGGGGCGAGAGGCGAGCAGTACTTC. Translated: CASSLWGARGEQYF.

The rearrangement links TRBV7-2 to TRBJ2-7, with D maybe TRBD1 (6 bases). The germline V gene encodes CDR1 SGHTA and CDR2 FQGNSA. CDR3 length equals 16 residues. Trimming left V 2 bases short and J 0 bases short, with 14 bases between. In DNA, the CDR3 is TGTGCCAGCAGCTTAAGAGGTACAGGGAGCTCCTACGAGCAGTACTTC. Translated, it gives CASSLRGTGSSYEQYF.

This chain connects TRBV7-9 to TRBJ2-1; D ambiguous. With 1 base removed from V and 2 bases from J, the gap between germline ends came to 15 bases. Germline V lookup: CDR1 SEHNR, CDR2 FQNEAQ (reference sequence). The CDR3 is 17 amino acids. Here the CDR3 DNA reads TGTGCCAGCAGCTTAGGGTGGTGGGGTTTTACCTACAATGAGCAGTTCTTC. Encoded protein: CASSLGWWGFTYNEQFF. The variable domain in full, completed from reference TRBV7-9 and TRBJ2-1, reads DTGVSQNPRHKITKRGQNVTFRCDPISEHNRLYWYRQTLGQGPEFLTYFQNEAQLEKSRLLSDRFSAERPKGSFSTLEIQRTEQGDSAMYLCASSLGWWGFTYNEQFFGPGTRLTVL.

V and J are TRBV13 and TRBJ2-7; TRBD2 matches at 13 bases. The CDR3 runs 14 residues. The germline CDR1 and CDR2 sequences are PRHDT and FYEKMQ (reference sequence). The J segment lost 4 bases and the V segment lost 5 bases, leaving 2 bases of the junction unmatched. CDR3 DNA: TGTGCCAGCAGCGGGGGACTAGCGGGGTACGAGCAGTACTTC. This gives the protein CASSGGLAGYEQYF.

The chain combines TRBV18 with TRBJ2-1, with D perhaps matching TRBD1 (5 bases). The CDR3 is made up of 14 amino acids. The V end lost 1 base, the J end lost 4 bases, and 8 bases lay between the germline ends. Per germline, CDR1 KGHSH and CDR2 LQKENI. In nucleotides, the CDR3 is TGTGCCAGCTCACCACGCGACAGATACAATGAGCAGTTCTTC. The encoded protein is CASSPRDRYNEQFF.

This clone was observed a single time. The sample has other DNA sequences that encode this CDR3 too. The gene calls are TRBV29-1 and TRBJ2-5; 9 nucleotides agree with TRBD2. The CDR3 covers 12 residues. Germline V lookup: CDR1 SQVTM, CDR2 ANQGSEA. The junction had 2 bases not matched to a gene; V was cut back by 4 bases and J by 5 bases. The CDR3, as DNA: TGCAGCGTTGTAGCGGGGGTGGAGACCCAGTACTTC. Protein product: CSVVAGVETQYF.

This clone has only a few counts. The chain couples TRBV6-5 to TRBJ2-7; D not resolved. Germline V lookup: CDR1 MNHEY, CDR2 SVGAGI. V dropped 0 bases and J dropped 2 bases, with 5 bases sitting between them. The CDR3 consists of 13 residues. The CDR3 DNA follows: TGTGCCAGCAGTTACTCTCGTGCCTACGAGCAGTACTTC. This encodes CASSYSRAYEQYF.

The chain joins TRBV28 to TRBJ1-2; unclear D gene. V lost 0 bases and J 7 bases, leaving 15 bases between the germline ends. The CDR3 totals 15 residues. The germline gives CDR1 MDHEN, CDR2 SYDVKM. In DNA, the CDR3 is TGTGCCAGCAGTTTATGGAATGAGGTGAGGAGTGGCTACACCTTC. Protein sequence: CASSLWNEVRSGYTF.

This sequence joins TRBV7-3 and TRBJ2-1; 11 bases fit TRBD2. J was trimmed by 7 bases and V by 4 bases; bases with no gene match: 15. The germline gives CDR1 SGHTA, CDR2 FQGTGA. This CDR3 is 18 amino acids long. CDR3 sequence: CASSSRGKLAGVINEQFF. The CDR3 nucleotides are TGTGCCAGCAGCTCTAGGGGGAAACTAGCGGGAGTGATTAATGAGCAGTTCTTC.

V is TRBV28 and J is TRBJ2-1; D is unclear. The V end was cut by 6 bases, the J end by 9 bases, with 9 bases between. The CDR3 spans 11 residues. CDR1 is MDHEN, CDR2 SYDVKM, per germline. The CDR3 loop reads CASRSFVEQFF. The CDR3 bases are TGTGCCAGCAGGAGTTTCGTTGAGCAGTTCTTC.

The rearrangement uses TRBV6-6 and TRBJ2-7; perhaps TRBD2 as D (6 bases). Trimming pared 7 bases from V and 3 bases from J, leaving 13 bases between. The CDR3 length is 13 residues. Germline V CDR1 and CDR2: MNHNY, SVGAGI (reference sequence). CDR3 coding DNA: TGTGCCAGCAACCCGGGACTTGACTACGAGCAGTACTTC. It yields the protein CASNPGLDYEQYF.

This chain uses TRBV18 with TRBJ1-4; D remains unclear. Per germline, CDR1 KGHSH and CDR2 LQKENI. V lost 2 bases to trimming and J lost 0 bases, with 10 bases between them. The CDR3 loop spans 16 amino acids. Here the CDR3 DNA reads TGTGCCAGCTCACCAGTAGGGATTTCAACTAATGAAAAACTGTTTTTT. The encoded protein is CASSPVGISTNEKLFF.

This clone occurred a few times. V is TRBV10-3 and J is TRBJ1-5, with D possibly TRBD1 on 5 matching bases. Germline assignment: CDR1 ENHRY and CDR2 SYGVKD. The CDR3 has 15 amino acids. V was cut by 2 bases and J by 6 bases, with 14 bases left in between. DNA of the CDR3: TGTGCCATCAGTGAGGGCAGGGCATTCAGTCAGCCCCAGCATTTT. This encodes CAISEGRAFSQPQHF.

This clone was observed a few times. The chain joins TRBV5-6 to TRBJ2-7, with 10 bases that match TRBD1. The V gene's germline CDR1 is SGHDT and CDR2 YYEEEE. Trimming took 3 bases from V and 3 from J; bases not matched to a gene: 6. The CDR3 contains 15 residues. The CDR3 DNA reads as TGTGCCAGCAGCTCGATCGGGACAGGGGTCTACGAGCAGTACTTC. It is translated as CASSSIGTGVYEQYF.

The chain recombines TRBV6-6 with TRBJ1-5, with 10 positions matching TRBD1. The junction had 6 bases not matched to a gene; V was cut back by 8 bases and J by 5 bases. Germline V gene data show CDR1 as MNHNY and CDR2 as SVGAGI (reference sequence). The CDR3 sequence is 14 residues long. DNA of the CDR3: TGTGCCAGCGTGGGACAGGGGAACTATCAGCCCCAGCATTTT. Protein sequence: CASVGQGNYQPQHF.

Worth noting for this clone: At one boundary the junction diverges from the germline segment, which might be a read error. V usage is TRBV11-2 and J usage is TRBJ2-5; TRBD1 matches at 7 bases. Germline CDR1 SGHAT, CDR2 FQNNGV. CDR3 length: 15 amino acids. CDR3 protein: CASSPAGTARESQYF. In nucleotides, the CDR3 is TGTGCCAGCAGCCCGGCCGGGACAGCAAGAGAGTCCCAGTACTTC.

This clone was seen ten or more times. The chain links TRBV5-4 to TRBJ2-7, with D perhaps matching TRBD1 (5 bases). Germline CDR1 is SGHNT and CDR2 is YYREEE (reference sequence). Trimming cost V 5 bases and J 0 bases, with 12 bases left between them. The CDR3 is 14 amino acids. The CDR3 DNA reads TGTGCCAGCAGTCAGGGCTTCGCCTCCTACGAGCAGTACTTC. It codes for CASSQGFASYEQYF.

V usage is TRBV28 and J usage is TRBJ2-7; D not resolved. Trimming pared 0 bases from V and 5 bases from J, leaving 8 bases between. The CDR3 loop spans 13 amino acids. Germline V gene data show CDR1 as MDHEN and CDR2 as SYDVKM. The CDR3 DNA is TGTGCCAGCAGTTTATGGGGATTCGACGAGCAGTACTTC. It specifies CASSLWGFDEQYF.

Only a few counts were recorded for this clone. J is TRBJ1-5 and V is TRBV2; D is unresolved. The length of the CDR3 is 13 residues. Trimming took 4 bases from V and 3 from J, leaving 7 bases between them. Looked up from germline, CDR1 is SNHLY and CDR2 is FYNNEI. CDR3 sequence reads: CASSGDYNQPQHF. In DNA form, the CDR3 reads TGTGCCAGCAGTGGGGATTACAATCAGCCCCAGCATTTT. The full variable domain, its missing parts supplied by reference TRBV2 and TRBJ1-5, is EPEVTQTPSHQVTQMGQEVILRCVPISNHLYFYWYRQILGQKVEFLVSFYNNEISEKSEIFDDQFSVERPDGSNFTLKIRSTKLEDSAMYFCASSGDYNQPQHFGDGTRLSIL.